This T cell receptor (beta chain) was sequenced in a study of cytomegalovirus exposure and HLA in healthy donors. Findings and limits, study-wide: Excluded were some V segments that proved indistinguishable, including TRBV6-2 and TRBV6-3.

For this clone: Its target is unknown.

Germline trimming cut 5 bases from V and 1 base from J; bases unmatched to any gene: 9. CDR3 size: 17 residues. CDR1 and CDR2 (germline): MNHEY, SMNVEV (reference sequence). Primers included in the PCR were 60 Vbeta and 13 Jbeta primers. Profiled with immunoSEQ multiplex PCR; TCRdb holds only in-frame clones, not every one. The sample lists 100,000 to 150,000 clones, 75% to 85% occurring once. The J gene is TRBJ2-1, the V gene TRBV27; 9 nucleotides line up with TRBD2. The sequenced sample consisted of PBMCs. The TCR comes from a man in his fifties in good health and CMV-seronegative. The CDR3 bases are TGTGCCAGCAGTCCCCCCCGGCTAGCGGGGTCCTACAATGAGCAGTTCTTC. Amino acids: CASSPPRLAGSYNEQFF.